This T cell receptor beta chain was retrieved from a study of cytomegalovirus exposure and HLA in healthy donors. Both 60 Vbeta primers and 13 Jbeta primers went into the PCR. Data came from immunoSEQ multiplex PCR; TCRdb stores just in-frame clones and leaves some out. The repertoire holds about 200,000 clones, roughly 77% seen once, with nearly 0.4% in the top ten. The germline V gene encodes CDR1 SGHAT and CDR2 FQNNGV. The CDR3 length is 15 residues. Trimming took 5 bases from V and 1 from J, leaving 14 bases between them. Sequencing was performed on PBMCs. The clonotype was recovered from a male donor in good health and CMV-seropositive. J is TRBJ1-1 and V is TRBV11-2; D possibly corresponds to TRBD1 (6 bases). As DNA, the CDR3 is TGTGCCAGCAGCACCTGGACAGAGGGGAACACTGAAGCTTTCTTT. It yields the protein CASSTWTEGNTEAFF. The full variable domain, its missing parts supplied by reference TRBV11-2 and TRBJ1-1, is EAGVAQSPRYKIIEKRQSVAFWCNPISGHATLYWYQQILGQGPKLLIQFQNNGVVDDSQLPKDRFSAERLKGVDSTLKIQPAKLEDSAVYLCASSTWTEGNTEAFFGQGTRLTVV.